These T cell receptor beta chains were read from a single sample in a study of Ad26.COV2.S vaccination and SARS-CoV-2 variants. The assay was immunoSEQ multiplex PCR, and TCRdb's table has in-frame clones only and misses some. The profile covers more than 300,000 clones, with around 84% appearing a single time and more than 1.5% taken by the ten largest. This sample comprised peripheral blood, obtained in a trial of Ad26.COV2.S vaccine versus placebo. These receptor sequences come from a person between 18 and 59 years old who received the Ad26.COV2.S COVID-19 vaccine or a placebo. The CDR3 runs from the conserved cysteine through the conserved F or W. The D gene is left open where the match is weak. Expanded clones get a size class; other rows say once, few or many, or leave the size out.

size	D	V	J	CDR3	DNA
-	-	TRBV9	TRBJ1-3	CASSLRTDTNTIYF	TGTGCCAGCAGCCTAAGGACAGACACAAACACCATATATTTT
-	-	TRBV7-6	TRBJ2-1	CASSLGGHNEQFF	TGTGCCAGCAGCTTAGGTGGCCACAATGAGCAGTTCTTC
-	-	TRBV14	TRBJ2-7	CASSRSGLPYEQYF	TGTGCCAGCAGCCGCTCCGGGCTGCCCTACGAGCAGTACTTC
-	-	TRBV3-1/TRBV3-2	TRBJ2-6	CASSLRGSGANVLTF	TGTGCCAGCAGCCTAAGGGGCTCTGGGGCCAACGTCCTGACTTTC
-	-	TRBV27	TRBJ1-1	CASSLMAGVLEAFF	TGTGCCAGCAGTTTAATGGCAGGGGTCCTTGAAGCTTTCTTT
-	TRBD2	TRBV3-1/TRBV3-2	TRBJ2-3	CASALAGTDTQYF	TGTGCCAGCGCGCTAGCGGGGACAGATACGCAGTATTTT
once	TRBD1	TRBV5-1	TRBJ2-2	CASSSSGQGSAGELFF	TGCGCCAGCAGCTCTTCCGGACAGGGAAGCGCCGGGGAGCTGTTTTTT
-	-	TRBV7-8	TRBJ1-4	CASSLGTEKLFF	TGTGCCAGCAGCTTAGGAACTGAAAAACTGTTTTTT
-	-	TRBV12-3/TRBV12-4	TRBJ1-1	CASTNIFTEAFF	TGTGCCAGCACTAATATTTTCACTGAAGCTTTCTTT
-	TRBD1	TRBV5-6	TRBJ2-1	CASSWTGNEQFF	TGTGCCAGCAGCTGGACAGGGAATGAGCAGTTCTTC
-	-	TRBV29-1	TRBJ2-1	CSVGPAGDEQFF	TGCAGCGTGGGACCGGCTGGGGATGAGCAGTTCTTC
-	-	TRBV12-5	TRBJ2-5	CASALSEETQYF	TGTGCTAGTGCCTTGTCGGAAGAGACCCAGTACTTC
few	-	TRBV10-3	TRBJ1-3	CAISDHWVGGNTIYF	TGTGCCATCAGCGACCATTGGGTGGGTGGAAACACCATATATTTT
-	-	TRBV7-6	TRBJ2-7	CASSLVSGAGVEQYF	TGTGCCAGCAGCTTAGTATCTGGGGCCGGGGTCGAGCAGTACTTC
-	-	TRBV15	TRBJ1-5	CATSRKRLQSNQPQHF	TGTGCCACCAGCAGGAAAAGACTCCAGAGCAATCAGCCCCAGCATTTT
-	-	TRBV3-1/TRBV3-2	TRBJ2-5	CASRDRHAETQYF	TGTGCCAGCCGAGACCGACACGCAGAGACCCAGTACTTC
-	-	TRBV11-2	TRBJ1-2	CASSPRSTNYGYTF	TGTGCCAGCAGTCCCCGCAGTACTAACTATGGCTACACCTTC
-	-	TRBV5-6	TRBJ1-2	CASSSDGNYGYTF	TGTGCCAGCAGCTCGGACGGAAACTATGGCTACACCTTC
few	TRBD1	TRBV30	TRBJ1-2	CAWSDPWTGGDYGYTF	TGTGCCTGGAGTGACCCCTGGACAGGGGGGGACTATGGCTACACCTTC
once	-	TRBV7-9	TRBJ2-6	CASSLAGGISSGANVLTF	TGTGCCAGCAGCTTAGCAGGGGGGATTAGCTCTGGGGCCAACGTCCTGACTTTC
-	-	TRBV19	TRBJ1-2	CASSIGDARSYGYTF	TGTGCCAGTAGTATAGGGGATGCCAGGAGCTATGGCTACACCTTC
-	-	TRBV7-8	TRBJ2-7	CASSATSGVAYEQYF	TGTGCCAGCAGCGCCACGTCGGGGGTGGCGTACGAGCAGTACTTC
-	-	TRBV12-5	TRBJ2-7	CASGLAPGAYEQYF	TGTGCTAGTGGTTTGGCCCCGGGGGCGTACGAGCAGTACTTC
-	TRBD1	TRBV30	TRBJ1-4	CAWSLGGRGNEKLFF	TGTGCCTGGAGTCTAGGGGGCAGGGGAAATGAAAAACTGTTTTTT
-	TRBD1	TRBV19	TRBJ1-2	CASSDRDRGLNYGYTF	TGTGCCAGTAGTGACCGGGACAGGGGTTTGAACTATGGCTACACCTTC
-	TRBD1	TRBV6-2/TRBV6-3	TRBJ2-2	CASSYSRTGSNTGELFF	TGTGCCAGCAGTTACTCTCGGACAGGGTCGAACACCGGGGAGCTGTTTTTT
-	-	TRBV21-1	TRBJ2-7	CASSKEGKGRYEQYF	TGTGCCAGCAGCAAAGAAGGGAAGGGCCGGTACGAGCAGTACTTC
-	-	TRBV25-1	TRBJ1-6	CASSDPRQLYSPLHF	TGTGCCAGCAGTGATCCACGACAGCTTTATTCACCCCTCCACTTT
-	-	TRBV6-5	TRBJ1-3	CASIPPGVVGNTIYF	TGTGCCAGCATCCCTCCGGGGGTTGTTGGAAACACCATATATTTT